Shown below are 18 T cell receptor beta chains from a single sample sequenced in a study of Graves' ophthalmopathy and Graves' hyperthyroidism. The sequenced template was RNA, covering the TCR beta CDR3 region. The library came from an HTBI-primed first-round RT-PCR and a second-round multiplex PCR. MiXCR, applied by TCRdb to the multiplex PCR reads, yields one record per CDR3 protein. The sample yields 650,000 to 900,000 distinct CDR3 sequences, roughly 40% seen once. Sequencing was performed on peripheral blood. Every receptor here comes from an adult man with Graves' ophthalmopathy.

The V gene is TRBV19, the J gene TRBJ2-7; the D gene is possibly TRBD1 (5 bases). This CDR3 region has 15 residues. Trimming took 6 bases from V and 3 from J, leaving 18 bases between them. Germline-derived CDR1 and CDR2 are LNHDA and SQIVND (reference sequence). CDR3 DNA sequence: TGTGCCAGTAGGAGTAAGGGGATTTTAGGCTACGAGCAGTACTTC. Translated, it gives CASRSKGILGYEQYF.

The gene calls are TRBV29-1 and TRBJ2-7, with 9 positions matching TRBD1. Germline CDR1 and CDR2: SQVTM and ANQGSEA. This CDR3 region has 13 residues. With V trimmed by 1 base and J by 6 bases, 4 bases remained unmatched. CDR3: CSVEVDRGSEQYF. CDR3 sequence (DNA): TGCAGCGTTGAAGTTGACAGGGGGTCCGAGCAGTACTTC.

As concerns this clonotype: This may arise from a read error, as a much more abundant clone is one base away. The genes are TRBV29-1 and TRBJ1-6, with TRBD1 as a possible D gene (6 bases). The CDR3 length is 13 residues. CDR1 is SQVTM, CDR2 ANQGSEA, per germline. CDR3 nucleotides: TGCAGCGTTGTAGGGACAATCGGGTCACCCCTCTACTTT. Its protein product is CSVVGTIGSPLYF.

A remark on this clonotype: Just one base apart from a much larger clone, this may be a read error. The rearrangement joins TRBV11-1 to TRBJ2-7; D ambiguous. V lost 5 bases and J lost 5, with 16 bases in between. The germline V gene encodes CDR1 SGHAT and CDR2 FQDESV (reference sequence). This CDR3 has 14 residues. The CDR3 protein is CASSIDWAADEQYF. The CDR3 coding sequence is TGTGCCAGCAGCATAGACTGGGCTGCTGACGAGCAGTACTTC. The full variable domain, in which reference TRBV11-1 and TRBJ2-7 provide the parts outside the CDR3, is EAEVAQSPRYKITEKSQAVAFWCDPISGHATLYWYRQILGQGPELLVQFQDESVVDDSQLPKDRFSAERLKGVDSTLKIQPAELGDSAMYLCASSIDWAADEQYFGPGTRLTVT.

This clonotype was observed a handful of times. J is TRBJ1-6 and V is TRBV20-1; 7 positions agree with TRBD1. The CDR3 runs to 15 residues. With 3 bases clipped from V and 6 bases from J, the junction kept 8 bases outside the gene matches. The germline gives CDR1 DFQATT, CDR2 SNEGSKA (reference sequence). The CDR3 DNA is TGCAGTGCTAGCCGAGGGGGCGCGGGTAATTCACCCCTCCACTTT. Protein product: CSASRGGAGNSPLHF.

This clonotype appeared once. The chain is built from TRBV5-1 and TRBJ2-3; 15 nucleotides line up with TRBD2. CDR3 length equals 15 residues. Germline loops: CDR1 SGHRS, CDR2 YFSETQ. V shed 4 bases and J 4 bases; nucleotides not matched to a gene: 1. CDR3 in amino acids: CASSRTSGRADTQYF. CDR3 DNA sequence: TGCGCCAGCAGCAGGACTAGCGGGAGGGCAGATACGCAGTATTTT. The full variable domain, with the rest looked up from reference TRBV5-1 and TRBJ2-3, is KAGVTQTPRYLIKTRGQQVTLSCSPISGHRSVSWYQQTPGQGLQFLFEYFSETQRNKGNFPGRFSGRQFSNSRSEMNVSTLELGDSALYLCASSRTSGRADTQYFGPGTRLTVL.

This chain connects TRBV29-1 to TRBJ2-3; possibly TRBD2 for D (5 bases). Germline loops: CDR1 SQVTM, CDR2 ANQGSEA. CDR3 length equals 13 residues. V was shortened by 5 bases and J by 0 bases, with 9 bases between the two germline ends. The CDR3: CSVRRTSTDTQYF. DNA of the CDR3: TGCAGCGTTCGCCGGACTAGCACAGATACGCAGTATTTT.

The table lists this clonotype with a count of one. This chain links TRBV19 with TRBJ2-5; the D gene could be TRBD1 or TRBD2 (6 bases each). V was shortened by 2 bases and J by 5 bases, with 18 bases between the two germline ends. The CDR3 length is 16 residues. Germline CDR1 and CDR2: LNHDA and SQIVND (reference sequence). The CDR3 bases are TGTGCCAGTAGTATAACGATTAGGGGGGTTCAGGAGACCCAGTACTTC. It translates to CASSITIRGVQETQYF.

At least ten counts were recorded for this clonotype. The chain couples TRBV7-2 to TRBJ1-6, with TRBD1 matching over 7 bases. V lost 5 bases to trimming and J lost 9 bases; unmatched junction nucleotides: 10. Germline V gives CDR1 SGHTA, CDR2 FQGNSA. The CDR3 covers 15 residues. CDR3 sequence (DNA): TGTGCCAGCAGCCTCTATGAGACAGGGAGTTCACCCCTCCACTTT. Translated: CASSLYETGSSPLHF.

Ten or more counts support this clonotype. The gene calls are TRBV10-3 and TRBJ2-7, with D perhaps matching TRBD2 (5 bases). This CDR3 has 13 residues. The germline CDR1 and CDR2 sequences are ENHRY and SYGVKD. V dropped 10 bases and J dropped 3 bases, with 16 bases sitting between them. The CDR3 sequence: CASRKLGGYEQYF. The CDR3, as DNA: TGTGCCAGCAGGAAACTAGGAGGCTACGAGCAGTACTTC.

V and J are TRBV29-1 and TRBJ1-3; perhaps TRBD1 as D (6 bases). V lost 8 bases to trimming and J lost 0 bases, with 11 bases between them. Germline V gene sequence: CDR1 SQVTM, CDR2 ANQGSEA. The CDR3 has 13 residues. CDR3 sequence (DNA): TGCAGCACAGGGATTCCCTCTGGAAACACCATATATTTT. Translation: CSTGIPSGNTIYF.

About this clonotype: The junction shows a germline mismatch at one end, possibly a read error. V gene TRBV2 combines with J gene TRBJ2-7, with D perhaps TRBD1 or TRBD2 (5 bases each). The germline V gene has CDR1 SNHLY and CDR2 FYNNEI. The CDR3 extends over 17 amino acids. The CDR3 region has the DNA TGTGCCAGTAGTGCGATCCGGGACCCAGAAGGCGGCTACGAGCAGTACTTC. Its protein product is CASSAIRDPEGGYEQYF.

The rearrangement joins TRBV25-1 to TRBJ1-1; D uncertain. From germline, CDR1 is MGHDK and CDR2 SYGVNS. The CDR3 is 12 amino acids. Trimming took off 7 bases at V and 8 bases at J, with 14 bases between the two ends. The CDR3 sequence is CASTIDGPEAFF. CDR3 nucleotides: TGTGCCAGCACCATTGACGGCCCAGAAGCTTTCTTT.

This clonotype has at least ten counts. The chain couples TRBV10-3 to TRBJ1-1, with TRBD1 as a possible D gene (6 bases). This CDR3 is 15 amino acids long. From germline, CDR1 is ENHRY and CDR2 SYGVKD. V was pared by 4 bases and J by 0 bases, with 12 bases between. DNA for the CDR3: TGTGCCATCAGTGGGAACAGGGATATGAACACTGAAGCTTTCTTT. This gives the protein CAISGNRDMNTEAFF.

This clonotype was seen only a few times. Here the CDR3 DNA reads TGTGCCAGCAGTCCAGACAGGGACGTCCACGAGCAGTACTTC. Its protein product is CASSPDRDVHEQYF. The V call is TRBV2, the J call TRBJ2-7; 7 bases match TRBD1. Losses at the gene ends were 5 bases for V and 5 bases for J; bases not matched to a gene: 9. This CDR3 region has 14 residues. Germline V gene lookup returns CDR1 SNHLY and CDR2 FYNNEI.

The chain has TRBV11-2 and TRBJ2-7; D could derive from TRBD1 or TRBD2 (7 bases each). The V gene lost 2 bases and the J gene lost 2 bases, with 13 bases spanning the gap. Per germline, CDR1 SGHAT and CDR2 FQNNGV. This CDR3 has 15 residues. The CDR3 here is CASSLSGGRAYEQYF. The CDR3 bases are TGTGCCAGCAGCTTATCAGGGGGGAGGGCCTACGAGCAGTACTTC. Full variable domain (outside the CDR3, taken from reference TRBV11-2 and TRBJ2-7): EAGVAQSPRYKIIEKRQSVAFWCNPISGHATLYWYQQILGQGPKLLIQFQNNGVVDDSQLPKDRFSAERLKGVDSTLKIQPAKLEDSAVYLCASSLSGGRAYEQYFGPGTRLTVT.

This clonotype was recorded many times. The chain combines TRBV7-2 with TRBJ1-4; possible D gene TRBD1, 6 bases. From germline, CDR1 is SGHTA and CDR2 FQGNSA. This CDR3 has 15 residues. V shed 3 bases and J shed 8 bases, with 16 bases lying between them. For the CDR3, the DNA is TGTGCCAGCAGCTTGGGAGGGGGGGCGCGGGAAAAACTGTTTTTT. Protein: CASSLGGGAREKLFF.

This clonotype was recorded many times. The V call is TRBV9, the J call TRBJ1-6; TRBD1 might be the D (5 bases). V was pared by 4 bases and J by 7 bases, with 15 bases between. The germline V gene encodes CDR1 SGDLS and CDR2 YYNGEE. This CDR3 has 15 residues. The CDR3 spells CASSPSQGRNSPLHF. The CDR3 nucleotides read TGTGCCAGCAGCCCGTCGCAGGGACGCAATTCACCCCTCCACTTT.